This entry is about one TCR beta chain. Its cognate antigen is unknown. PCR primers comprised 60 Vbeta and 13 Jbeta primers. Sequencing was performed with immunoSEQ multiplex PCR; in TCRdb, only in-frame clones are kept and a portion is missing. The table lists about 160,000 clones, approximately 80% of them singletons. When sampled, the donors appeared nominally healthy, though they likely had unrecorded immune exposures. This entry belongs to a study of cytomegalovirus exposure and HLA in healthy donors. General observations from the study: Solely CMV serostatus was available to characterize immune exposure.

Material: PBMCs. The sequence derives from a man in his fifties in good health and CMV-seropositive.

CDR3 nucleotide sequence: TGTGCCAGCAGCCCCTTTGAGAGGGAAGGGGAGACCCAGTACTTC. This gives the protein CASSPFEREGETQYF. The chain is built from TRBV6-5 and TRBJ2-5; D might be TRBD2 (5 bases). The germline V gene has CDR1 MNHEY and CDR2 SVGAGI. Between the trimmed V and J ends, which lost 6 bases and 5 bases, there was a span of 19 bases. The CDR3 spans 15 residues.